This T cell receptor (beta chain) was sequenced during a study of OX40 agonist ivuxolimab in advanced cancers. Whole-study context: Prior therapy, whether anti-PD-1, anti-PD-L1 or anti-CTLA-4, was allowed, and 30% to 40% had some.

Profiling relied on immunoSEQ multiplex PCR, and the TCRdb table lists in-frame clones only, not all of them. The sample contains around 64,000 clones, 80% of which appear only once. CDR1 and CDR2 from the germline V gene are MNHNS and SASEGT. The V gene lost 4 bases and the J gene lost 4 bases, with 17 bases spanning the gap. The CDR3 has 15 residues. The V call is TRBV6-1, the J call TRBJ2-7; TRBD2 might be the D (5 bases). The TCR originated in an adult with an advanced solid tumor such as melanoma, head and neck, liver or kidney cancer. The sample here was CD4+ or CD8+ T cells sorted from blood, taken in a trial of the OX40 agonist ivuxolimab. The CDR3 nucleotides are TGTGCCAGCAGTGCCCCCGGGATGGGTCTATACGAGCAGTACTTC. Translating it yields CASSAPGMGLYEQYF.